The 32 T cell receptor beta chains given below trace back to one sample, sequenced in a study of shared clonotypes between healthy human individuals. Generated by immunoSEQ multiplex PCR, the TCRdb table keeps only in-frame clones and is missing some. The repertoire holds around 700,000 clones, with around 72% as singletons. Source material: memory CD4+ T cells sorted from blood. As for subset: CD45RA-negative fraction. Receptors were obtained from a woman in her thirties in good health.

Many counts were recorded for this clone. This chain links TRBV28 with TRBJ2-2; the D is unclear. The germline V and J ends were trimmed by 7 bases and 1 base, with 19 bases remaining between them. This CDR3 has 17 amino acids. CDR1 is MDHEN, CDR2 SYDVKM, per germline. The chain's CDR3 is CASTLSFGAKNTGELFF. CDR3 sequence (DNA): TGTGCCAGCACTCTATCTTTCGGAGCGAAGAACACCGGGGAGCTGTTTTTT.

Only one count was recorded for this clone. The CDR3 protein is CASSPIPLAGVTDTQYF. The CDR3 nucleotides read TGTGCCAGCTCACCTATCCCACTAGCGGGAGTGACAGATACGCAGTATTTT. The chain recombines TRBV18 with TRBJ2-3; the match to TRBD2 covers 11 bases. V trimming: 3 bases; J trimming: 3 bases; junction bases outside the gene matches: 8. The germline gives CDR1 KGHSH, CDR2 LQKENI. The CDR3 runs to 17 residues. Filled out from reference TRBV18 and TRBJ2-3, the complete variable domain reads NAGVMQNPRHLVRRRGQEARLRCSPMKGHSHVYWYRQLPEEGLKFMVYLQKENIIDESGMPKERFSAEFPKEGPSILRIQQVVRGDSAAYFCASSPIPLAGVTDTQYFGPGTRLTVL.

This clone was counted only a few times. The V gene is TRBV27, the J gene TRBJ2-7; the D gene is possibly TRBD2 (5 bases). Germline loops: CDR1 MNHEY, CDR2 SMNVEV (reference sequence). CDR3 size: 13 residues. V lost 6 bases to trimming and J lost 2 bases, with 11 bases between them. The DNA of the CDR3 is TGTGCCAGCAGCGACTATACGACCTACGAGCAGTACTTC. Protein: CASSDYTTYEQYF.

The CDR3 protein is CASSLRVAGVNDEQFF. The CDR3 DNA reads as TGTGCCAGCAGCTTACGGGTAGCGGGAGTTAACGATGAGCAGTTCTTC. This chain uses TRBV7-2 with TRBJ2-1; 9 bases agree with TRBD2. With V trimmed by 2 bases and J by 8 bases, 10 bases remained unmatched. From germline, CDR1 is SGHTA and CDR2 FQGNSA. The length of the CDR3 is 16 residues.

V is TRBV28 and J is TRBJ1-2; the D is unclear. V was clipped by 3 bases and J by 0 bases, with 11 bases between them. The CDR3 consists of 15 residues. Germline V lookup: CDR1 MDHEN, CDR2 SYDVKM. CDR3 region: CASSFGRTSNYGYTF. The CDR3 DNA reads TGTGCCAGCAGTTTTGGGCGGACTTCTAACTATGGCTACACCTTC.

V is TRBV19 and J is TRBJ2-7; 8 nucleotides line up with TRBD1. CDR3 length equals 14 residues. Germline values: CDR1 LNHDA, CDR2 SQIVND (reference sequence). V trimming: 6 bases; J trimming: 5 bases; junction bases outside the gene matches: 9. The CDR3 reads CASRSRDRLNEQYF. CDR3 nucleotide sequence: TGTGCCAGTAGGTCCCGGGACAGGTTAAACGAGCAGTACTTC.

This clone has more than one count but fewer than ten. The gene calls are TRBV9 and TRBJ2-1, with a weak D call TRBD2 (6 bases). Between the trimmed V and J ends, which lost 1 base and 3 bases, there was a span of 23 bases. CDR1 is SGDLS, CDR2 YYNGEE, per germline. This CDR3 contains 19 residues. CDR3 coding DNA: TGTGCCAGCAGCGTATTTTCACGTTCTAGCGTGGGGAACTACAATGAGCAGTTCTTC. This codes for CASSVFSRSSVGNYNEQFF. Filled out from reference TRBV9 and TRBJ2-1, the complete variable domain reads DSGVTQTPKHLITATGQRVTLRCSPRSGDLSVYWYQQSLDQGLQFLIQYYNGEERAKGNILERFSAQQFPDLHSELNLSSLELGDSALYFCASSVFSRSSVGNYNEQFFGPGTRLTVL.

The CDR3 bases are TGTGCCAGTAGTATAGCGACGGAAAACATTCAGTACTTC. Its translation: CASSIATENIQYF. The chain has TRBV19 and TRBJ2-4; no clear D gene. Deletions cut 1 base from V and 5 bases from J, with 6 bases between. The CDR3 is 13 amino acids. In germline, CDR1 is LNHDA, CDR2 SQIVND (reference sequence). Using reference TRBV19 and TRBJ2-4 for the parts outside the CDR3, the full variable domain is DGGITQSPKYLFRKEGQNVTLSCEQNLNHDAMYWYRQDPGQGLRLIYYSQIVNDFQKGDIAEGYSVSREKKESFPLTVTSAQKNPTAFYLCASSIATENIQYFGAGTRLSVL.

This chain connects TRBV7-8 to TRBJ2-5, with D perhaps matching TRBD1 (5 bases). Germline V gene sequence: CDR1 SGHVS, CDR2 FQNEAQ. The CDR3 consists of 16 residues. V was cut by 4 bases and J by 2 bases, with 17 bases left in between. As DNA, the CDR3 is TGTGCCAGCAGCTACATTACTACAGGTTTACAAGAGACCCAGTACTTC. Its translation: CASSYITTGLQETQYF. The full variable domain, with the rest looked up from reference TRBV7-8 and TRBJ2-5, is GAGVSQSPRYKVAKRGQDVALRCDPISGHVSLFWYQQALGQGPEFLTYFQNEAQLDKSGLPSDRFFAERPEGSVSTLKIQRTQQEDSAVYLCASSYITTGLQETQYFGPGTRLLVL.

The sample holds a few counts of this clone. Written as DNA, the CDR3 is TGTGCCAGTAAGCGTGGGAGAGTTGGGACCGGGGAGCTGTTTTTT. It yields the protein CASKRGRVGTGELFF. The chain has TRBV19 and TRBJ2-2, with a tentative D call TRBD2 (5 bases). The V and J ends lost 7 bases and 5 bases respectively, with 17 bases between them. The germline V gene has CDR1 LNHDA and CDR2 SQIVND (reference sequence). This CDR3 comprises 15 residues.

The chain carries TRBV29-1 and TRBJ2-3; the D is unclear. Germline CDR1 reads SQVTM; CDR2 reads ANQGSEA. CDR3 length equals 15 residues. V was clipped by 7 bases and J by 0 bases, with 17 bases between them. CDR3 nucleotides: TGCAGCGCCGGATGGGGTAGCCCAAGCACAGATACGCAGTATTTT. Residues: CSAGWGSPSTDTQYF.

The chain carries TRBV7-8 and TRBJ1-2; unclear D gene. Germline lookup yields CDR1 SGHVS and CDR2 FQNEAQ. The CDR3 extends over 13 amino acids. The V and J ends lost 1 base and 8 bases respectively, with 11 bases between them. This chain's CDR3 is CASSLEGVRGYTF. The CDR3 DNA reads TGTGCCAGCAGCTTAGAGGGAGTTCGGGGCTACACCTTC. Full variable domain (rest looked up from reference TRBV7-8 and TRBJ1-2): GAGVSQSPRYKVAKRGQDVALRCDPISGHVSLFWYQQALGQGPEFLTYFQNEAQLDKSGLPSDRFFAERPEGSVSTLKIQRTQQEDSAVYLCASSLEGVRGYTFGSGTRLTVV.

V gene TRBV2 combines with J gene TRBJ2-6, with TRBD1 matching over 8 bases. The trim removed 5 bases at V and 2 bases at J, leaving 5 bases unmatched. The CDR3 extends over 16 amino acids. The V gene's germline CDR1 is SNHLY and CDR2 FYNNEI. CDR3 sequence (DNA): TGTGCCAGCAGTCCACAGGGGGTGGCTGGGGCCAACGTCCTGACTTTC. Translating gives CASSPQGVAGANVLTF. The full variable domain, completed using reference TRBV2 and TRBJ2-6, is EPEVTQTPSHQVTQMGQEVILRCVPISNHLYFYWYRQILGQKVEFLVSFYNNEISEKSEIFDDQFSVERPDGSNFTLKIRSTKLEDSAMYFCASSPQGVAGANVLTFGAGSRLTVL.

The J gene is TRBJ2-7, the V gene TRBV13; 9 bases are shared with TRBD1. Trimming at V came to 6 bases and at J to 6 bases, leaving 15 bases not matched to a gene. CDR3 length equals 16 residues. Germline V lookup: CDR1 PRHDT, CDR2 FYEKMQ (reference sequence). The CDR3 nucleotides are TGTGCCAGCAGTTATGATATTGGACAGGGGCCCAGCGAGCAGTACTTC. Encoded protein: CASSYDIGQGPSEQYF.

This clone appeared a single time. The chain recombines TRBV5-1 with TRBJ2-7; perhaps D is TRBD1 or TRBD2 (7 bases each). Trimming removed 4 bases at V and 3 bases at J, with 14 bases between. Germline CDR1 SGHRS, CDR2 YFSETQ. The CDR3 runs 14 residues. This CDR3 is CASSSGTVVYEQYF. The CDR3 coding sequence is TGCGCCAGCAGCAGCGGGACAGTGGTCTACGAGCAGTACTTC.

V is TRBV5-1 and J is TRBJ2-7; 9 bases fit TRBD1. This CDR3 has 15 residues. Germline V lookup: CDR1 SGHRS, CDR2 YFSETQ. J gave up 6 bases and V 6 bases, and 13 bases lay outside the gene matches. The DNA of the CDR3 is TGCGCCAGCAAAACCGGGACAGGGAAAATCGGCGAGCAGTACTTC. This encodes CASKTGTGKIGEQYF.

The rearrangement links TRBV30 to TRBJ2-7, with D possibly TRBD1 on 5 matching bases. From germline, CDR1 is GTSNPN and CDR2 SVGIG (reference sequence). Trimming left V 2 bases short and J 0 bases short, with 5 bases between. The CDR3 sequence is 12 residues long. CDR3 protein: CAWSTGSYEQYF. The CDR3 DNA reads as TGTGCCTGGAGTACAGGCTCCTACGAGCAGTACTTC.

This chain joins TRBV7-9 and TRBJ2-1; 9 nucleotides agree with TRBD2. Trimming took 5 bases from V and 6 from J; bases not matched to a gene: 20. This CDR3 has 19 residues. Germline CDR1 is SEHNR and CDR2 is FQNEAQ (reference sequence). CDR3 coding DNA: TGTGCCAGCAGCCCACTAGACTTACCGGGACTAGCAGTAATCAATGAGCAGTTCTTC. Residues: CASSPLDLPGLAVINEQFF.

Written as DNA, the CDR3 is TGTGCCAGCAGCCCAACCCAGACTAGGGGCTACGAGCAGTACTTC. Its translation: CASSPTQTRGYEQYF. The chain recombines TRBV6-5 with TRBJ2-7; TRBD2 is a possible D gene (6 bases). This CDR3 is built from 15 residues. V was cut by 6 bases and J by 3 bases, with 18 bases left in between. Per germline, CDR1 MNHEY and CDR2 SVGAGI.

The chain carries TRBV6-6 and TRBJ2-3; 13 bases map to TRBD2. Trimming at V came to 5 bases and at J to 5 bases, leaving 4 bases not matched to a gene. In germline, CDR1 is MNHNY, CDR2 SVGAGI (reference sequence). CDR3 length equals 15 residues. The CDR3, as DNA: TGTGCCAGCAGTCAACTAGCGGGAGGGTTAGATACGCAGTATTTT. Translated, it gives CASSQLAGGLDTQYF.

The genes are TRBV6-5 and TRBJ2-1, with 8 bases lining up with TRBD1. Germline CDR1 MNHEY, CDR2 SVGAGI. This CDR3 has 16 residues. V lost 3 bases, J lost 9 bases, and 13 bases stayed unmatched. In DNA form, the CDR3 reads TGTGCCAGCAGTTATACCGCGCACAGGGGGTCGAGTGAGCAGTTCTTC. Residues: CASSYTAHRGSSEQFF.

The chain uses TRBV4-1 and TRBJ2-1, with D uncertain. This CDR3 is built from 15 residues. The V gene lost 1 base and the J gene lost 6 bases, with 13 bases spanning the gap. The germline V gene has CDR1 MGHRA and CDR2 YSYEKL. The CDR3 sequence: CASSQGHSVVNEQFF. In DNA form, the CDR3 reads TGCGCCAGCAGCCAAGGACACTCTGTCGTCAATGAGCAGTTCTTC.

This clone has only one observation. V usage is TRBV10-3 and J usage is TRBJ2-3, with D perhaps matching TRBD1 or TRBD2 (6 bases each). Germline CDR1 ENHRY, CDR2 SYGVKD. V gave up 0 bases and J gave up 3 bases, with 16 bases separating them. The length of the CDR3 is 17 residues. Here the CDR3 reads CAISESGPGAKTDTQYF. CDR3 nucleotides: TGTGCCATCAGTGAGTCGGGGCCGGGGGCGAAGACAGATACGCAGTATTTT.

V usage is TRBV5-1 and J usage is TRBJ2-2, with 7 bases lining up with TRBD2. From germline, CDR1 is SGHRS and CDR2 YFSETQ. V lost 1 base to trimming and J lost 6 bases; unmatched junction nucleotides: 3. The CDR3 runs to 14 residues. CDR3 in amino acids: CASSLSSGAGELFF. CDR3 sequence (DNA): TGCGCCAGCAGCTTGTCTAGCGGAGCCGGGGAGCTGTTTTTT.

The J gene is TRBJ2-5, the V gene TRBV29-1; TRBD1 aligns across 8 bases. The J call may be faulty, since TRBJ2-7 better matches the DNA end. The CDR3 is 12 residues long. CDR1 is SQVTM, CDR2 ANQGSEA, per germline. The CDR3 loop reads CSVETGGYEQYF. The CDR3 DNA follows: TGCAGCGTTGAAACAGGGGGCTACGAGCAGTACTTC.

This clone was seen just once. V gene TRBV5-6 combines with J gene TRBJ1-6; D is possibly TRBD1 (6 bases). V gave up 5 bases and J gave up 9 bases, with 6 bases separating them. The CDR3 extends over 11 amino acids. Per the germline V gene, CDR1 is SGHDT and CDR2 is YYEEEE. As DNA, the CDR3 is TGTGCCAGCAGACAGGGTTCACCCCTCCACTTT. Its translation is CASRQGSPLHF.

The CDR3 loop is CASTLRSIDQPQHF. The CDR3 region has the DNA TGTGCCAGCACCCTACGCAGCATCGATCAGCCCCAGCATTTT. This chain connects TRBV7-8 to TRBJ1-5; D is undetermined. Germline V gene data show CDR1 as SGHVS and CDR2 as FQNEAQ. V dropped 7 bases and J dropped 5 bases, with 15 bases sitting between them. This CDR3 comprises 14 residues.

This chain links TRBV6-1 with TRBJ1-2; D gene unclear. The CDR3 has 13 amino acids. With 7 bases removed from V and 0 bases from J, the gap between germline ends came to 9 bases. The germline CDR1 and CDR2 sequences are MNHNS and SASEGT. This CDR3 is CASTGQANYGYTF. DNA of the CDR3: TGTGCCAGCACCGGGCAAGCTAACTATGGCTACACCTTC.

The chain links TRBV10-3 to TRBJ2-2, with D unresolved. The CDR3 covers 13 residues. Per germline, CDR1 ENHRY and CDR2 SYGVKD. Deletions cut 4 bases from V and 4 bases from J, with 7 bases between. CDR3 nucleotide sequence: TGTGCCATCAGTGCCGACTCCACCGGGGAGCTGTTTTTT. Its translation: CAISADSTGELFF.

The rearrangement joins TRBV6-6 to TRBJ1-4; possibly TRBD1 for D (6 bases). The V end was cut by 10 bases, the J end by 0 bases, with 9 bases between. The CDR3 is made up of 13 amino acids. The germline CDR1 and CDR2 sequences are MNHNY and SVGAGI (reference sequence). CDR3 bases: TGTGCCACGCGGACAGCAACTAATGAAAAACTGTTTTTT. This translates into CATRTATNEKLFF.

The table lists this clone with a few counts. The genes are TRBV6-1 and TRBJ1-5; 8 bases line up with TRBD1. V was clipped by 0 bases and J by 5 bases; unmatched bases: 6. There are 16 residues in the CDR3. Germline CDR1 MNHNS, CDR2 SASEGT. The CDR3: CASSEAGDRKHQPQHF. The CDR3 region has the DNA TGTGCCAGCAGTGAAGCGGGGGACAGGAAACATCAGCCCCAGCATTTT.

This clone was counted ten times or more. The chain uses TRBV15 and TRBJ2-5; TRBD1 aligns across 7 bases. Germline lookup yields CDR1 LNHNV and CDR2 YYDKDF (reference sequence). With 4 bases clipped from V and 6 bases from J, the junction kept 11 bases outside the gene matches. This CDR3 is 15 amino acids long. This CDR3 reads CATSTGPGGPKTQYF. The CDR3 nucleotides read TGTGCCACCAGCACAGGGCCAGGGGGACCGAAGACCCAGTACTTC.